The entry below describes one T cell receptor beta chain. As yet, its antigen is unknown. Data came from immunoSEQ multiplex PCR; TCRdb stores just in-frame clones and leaves some out. The table includes approximately 200,000 clones, roughly 84% detected once. CDR3 length: 13 amino acids. Trimming shortened V by 3 bases and J by 6 bases, and 9 bases separated the two germline ends. From germline, CDR1 is WSHSY and CDR2 SAAADI. The data stem from a study of cytomegalovirus exposure and HLA in healthy donors. In the study overall: The roughly 670 first-cohort repertoires shared a platform with the roughly 110 validation repertoires, as reported in a later analysis.

Study-wide results and limits: Cytomegalovirus association was listed for approximately 160 TCR beta chains. It was confirmed in vitro that three of the CMV-associated chains were specific for CMV antigens.

The sequenced sample was PBMCs. The chain joins TRBV10-2 to TRBJ2-1; maybe TRBD2 (5 bases). The origin of this receptor is a woman aged 30 to 39 in good health and CMV-seropositive. CDR3 in amino acids: CASSDGVSNEQFF. The DNA for the CDR3 is TGCGCCAGCAGTGACGGGGTTTCCAATGAGCAGTTCTTC.